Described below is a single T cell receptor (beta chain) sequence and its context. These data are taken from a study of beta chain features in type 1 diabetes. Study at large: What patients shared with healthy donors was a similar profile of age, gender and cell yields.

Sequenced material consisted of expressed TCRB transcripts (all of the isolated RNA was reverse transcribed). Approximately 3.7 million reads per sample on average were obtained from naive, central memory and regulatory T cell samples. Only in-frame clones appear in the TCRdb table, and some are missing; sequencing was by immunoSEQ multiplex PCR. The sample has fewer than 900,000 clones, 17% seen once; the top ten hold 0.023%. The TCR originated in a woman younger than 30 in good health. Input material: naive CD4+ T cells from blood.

CDR3 sequence (DNA): TGTGCCAGCAGCCGTCGCGATGAGCAGTTCTTC. Amino acid sequence: CASSRRDEQFF. J is TRBJ2-1 and V is TRBV5-6; D remains unclear. Germline loops: CDR1 SGHDT, CDR2 YYEEEE. With 4 bases removed from V and 8 bases from J, the gap between germline ends came to 7 bases. CDR3 size: 11 residues.